Given below is one T cell receptor beta chain in context. The target antigen is unknown. This entry comes from a study of STAT5B mutations in CD4+ large granular lymphocyte leukemia. The study's findings and limits: No patients shared main leukemic clonotypes, though roughly 25% appeared at low frequency elsewhere. 8/27 top patient clones versus 2/35 control clones were TRBV06-family.

Germline CDR1 reads SGHRS; CDR2 reads YFSETQ. V lost 5 bases, J lost 5 bases, and 13 bases lay in between. This CDR3 region has 14 residues. The assay was run at survey level. Clones were sequenced by immunoSEQ multiplex PCR, and TCRdb holds only the in-frame ones, with some missing. The data contain roughly 34,000 clones, over 60% of them singletons. Specimen: CD4+ T cells from blood buffy coats. This chain connects TRBV5-1 to TRBJ1-4, with a tentative D call TRBD1 (6 bases). This receptor was obtained from a human donor in good health. Here the CDR3 reads CASRGWTENEKLFF. The DNA for the CDR3 is TGCGCCAGCAGAGGGTGGACAGAAAATGAAAAACTGTTTTTT.